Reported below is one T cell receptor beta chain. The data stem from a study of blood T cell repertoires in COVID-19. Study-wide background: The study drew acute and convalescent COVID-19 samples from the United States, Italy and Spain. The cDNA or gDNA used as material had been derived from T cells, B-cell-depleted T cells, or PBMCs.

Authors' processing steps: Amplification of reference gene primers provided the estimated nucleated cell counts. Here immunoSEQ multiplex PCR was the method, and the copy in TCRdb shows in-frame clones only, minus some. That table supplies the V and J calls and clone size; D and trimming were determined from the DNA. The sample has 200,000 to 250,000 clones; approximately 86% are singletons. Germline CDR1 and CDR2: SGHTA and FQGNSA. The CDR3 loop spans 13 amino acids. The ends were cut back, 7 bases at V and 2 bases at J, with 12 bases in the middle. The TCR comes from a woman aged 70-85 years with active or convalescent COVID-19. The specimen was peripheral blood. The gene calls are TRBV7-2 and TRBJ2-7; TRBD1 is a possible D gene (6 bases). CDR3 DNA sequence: TGTGCCAGCATGGGGCAGGGGCCCTACGAGCAGTACTTC. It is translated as CASMGQGPYEQYF.